The rows below give T cell receptor beta chains drawn from one sample of a study of long-term antiretroviral therapy in people with HIV. The protocol was immunoSEQ multiplex PCR, while the TCRdb copy is restricted to in-frame clones and leaves out a portion. The table records roughly 16,000 clones, more than 75% of them present only once. Sequencing used unsorted PBMCs, obtained 0.5 years after starting antiretroviral therapy. These receptors were obtained from a woman aged 40 to 50 with HIV. Each CDR3 is given with its conserved first and last residue. Each record gives: J gene, CDR3 length, V gene, clone size, D gene, CDR3 protein, CDR3 DNA. A D gene is named only where the DNA matches it firmly. Clone size is not always given. Where it is, it says once, few, many or a class for expanded clones.

TRBJ2-3 14 TRBV5-1 NA NA CASSLRGTTDTQYF TGCGCCAGCAGCTTAAGGGGTACCACAGATACGCAGTATTTT
TRBJ2-1 16 TRBV11-3 NA TRBD2 CASSREGLGSYNEQFF TGTGCCAGCAGCCGGGAGGGCCTTGGATCCTACAATGAGCAGTTCTTC
TRBJ2-3 14 TRBV29-1 NA NA CSLSRGENTDTQYF TGCAGCCTCAGTCGTGGGGAAAACACAGATACGCAGTATTTT
TRBJ2-1 18 TRBV5-5 NA TRBD2 CASSYPGLAGGDYNEQFF TGTGCCAGCAGCTATCCGGGACTAGCGGGAGGAGACTACAATGAGCAGTTCTTC
TRBJ2-7 13 TRBV11-2 few NA CASSFDGSYEQYF TGTGCCAGCAGCTTTGATGGCAGCTACGAGCAGTACTTC
TRBJ2-1 15 TRBV29-1 once NA CSVEGVGARYNEQFF TGCAGCGTTGAAGGGGTAGGGGCAAGATACAATGAGCAGTTCTTC
TRBJ2-6 14 TRBV6-6 NA NA CASKLTSGANVLTF TGTGCCAGCAAACTGACATCTGGGGCCAACGTCCTGACTTTC
TRBJ1-3 12 TRBV6-5 NA NA CASRGAGNTIYF TGTGCCAGCCGAGGGGCTGGAAACACCATATATTTT
TRBJ2-7 14 TRBV5-6 NA TRBD2 CASSFLADSYEQYF TGTGCCAGCAGCTTTCTAGCGGACTCCTACGAGCAGTACTTC
TRBJ1-2 15 TRBV6-5 NA TRBD1 CASTRSEGAAGGYTF TGTGCCAGCACCCGAAGTGAGGGGGCCGCGGGGGGCTACACCTTC
TRBJ2-7 16 TRBV9 NA TRBD2 CASSGGGLAGSYEQYF TGTGCCAGCAGCGGCGGGGGACTAGCGGGCTCCTACGAGCAGTACTTC
TRBJ1-4 17 TRBV5-6 once TRBD1 CASSLDRGRATNEKLFF TGTGCCAGCAGCTTGGACAGGGGTAGGGCAACTAATGAAAAACTGTTTTTT
TRBJ2-5 13 TRBV11-2 NA NA CASSFSLSETQYF TGTGCCAGCAGCTTCTCCCTCTCGGAGACCCAGTACTTC
TRBJ1-2 18 TRBV7-2 NA TRBD1 CASSLGPDRALSLYGYTF TGTGCCAGCAGCTTAGGACCGGACAGGGCCCTAAGCCTCTATGGCTACACCTTC
TRBJ2-1 17 TRBV5-8 NA TRBD2 CASSLVGLATSYNEQFF TGTGCCAGCAGCTTGGTGGGACTAGCGACCTCCTACAATGAGCAGTTCTTC
TRBJ2-5 17 TRBV7-2 large TRBD2 CASSSPGLADSQETQYF TGTGCCAGCAGCTCTCCGGGACTAGCGGATTCCCAAGAGACCCAGTACTTC
TRBJ2-7 17 TRBV15 NA NA CATSRVGPGPPQTEQYF TGTGCCACCAGCAGAGTTGGGCCAGGCCCCCCTCAGACAGAGCAGTACTTC
TRBJ2-3 16 TRBV7-9 NA TRBD1 CASSLGQGTFPDTQYF TGTGCCAGCAGCTTGGGACAGGGGACCTTCCCAGATACGCAGTATTTT